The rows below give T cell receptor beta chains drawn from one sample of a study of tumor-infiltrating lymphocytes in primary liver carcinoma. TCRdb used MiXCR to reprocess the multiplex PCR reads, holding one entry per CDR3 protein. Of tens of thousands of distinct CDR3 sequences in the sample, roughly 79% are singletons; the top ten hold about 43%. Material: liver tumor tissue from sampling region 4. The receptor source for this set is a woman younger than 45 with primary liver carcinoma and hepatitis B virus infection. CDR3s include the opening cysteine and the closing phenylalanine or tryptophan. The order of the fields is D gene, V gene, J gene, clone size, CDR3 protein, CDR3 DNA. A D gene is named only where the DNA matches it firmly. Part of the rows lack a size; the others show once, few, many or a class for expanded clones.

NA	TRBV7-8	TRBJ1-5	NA	CASSLTGQVSQPQHF	TGTGCCAGTAGCCTTACGGGCCAGGTCAGTCAGCCTCAGCATTTT
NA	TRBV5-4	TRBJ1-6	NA	CADSPRAGDNSPLHF	TGTGCCGACAGCCCAAGGGCGGGTGATAATTCACCCCTCCACTTT
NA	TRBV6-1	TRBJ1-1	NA	CTSRGWSTEAFF	TGTACCAGCCGTGGTTGGAGCACTGAAGCTTTCTTT
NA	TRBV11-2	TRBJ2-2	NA	CASSPDPQLNTGEPFF	TGTGCCAGCAGTCCCGATCCCCAACTGAACACCGGGGAGCCGTTTTTT
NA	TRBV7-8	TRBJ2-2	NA	CASSSKEQKNTGELFF	TGTGCCAGCAGTTCTAAGGAACAGAAGAACACCGGGGAGCTGTTTTTT
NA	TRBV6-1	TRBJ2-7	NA	CASSECVFYEQYF	TGTGCCAGCAGTGAATGTGTTTTCTACGAGCAATACTTC
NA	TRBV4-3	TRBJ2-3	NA	CTSSQDWGAEVDTQYF	TGCACAAGCAGCCAAGACTGGGGAGCGGAAGTAGATACGCAGTATTTT
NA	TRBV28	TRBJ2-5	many	CASSLGLRKETQYF	TGTGCCAGCAGTTTGGGATTGCGGAAAGAGACCCAGTACTTC
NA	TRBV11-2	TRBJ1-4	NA	CTSSPWWGKLFF	TGTACCAGCAGCCCCTGGTGGGGAAAATTGTTTTTC
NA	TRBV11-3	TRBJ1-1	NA	CANSTGLAAEAFF	TGTGCCAACTCTACAGGGCTGGCGGCTGAAGCTTTCTTT
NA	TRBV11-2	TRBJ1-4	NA	CASSPGRAPGEKLFF	TGTGCCAGCAGCCCAGGCCGGGCCCCGGGTGAAAAACTGTTTTTT
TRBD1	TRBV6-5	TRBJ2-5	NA	CASSTNRGPTQYF	TGTGCCAGCAGTACCAACAGGGGGCCGACCCAATACTTC
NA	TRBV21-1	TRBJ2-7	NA	CARSSLEATHEQYF	TGTGCCAGAAGCTCCCTGGAGGCCACCCACGAGCAATACTTC
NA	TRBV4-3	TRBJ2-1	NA	CASSQDSGCSYNEQFF	TGCGCCAGCAGCCAGGACTCGGGATGCTCCTACAATGAGCAGTTCTTC
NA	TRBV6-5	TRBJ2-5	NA	CASGTGSGLTQYF	TGTGCCAGCGGTACCGGCAGTGGGCTGACCCAGTACTTC
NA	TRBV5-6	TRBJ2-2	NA	CASNLAPRATGERFF	TGTGCCAGCAACTTGGCACCCAGAGCCACCGGGGAACGGTTTTTT
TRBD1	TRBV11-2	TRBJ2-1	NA	CASSLDLDREQFF	TGTGCCAGCAGCTTAGACCTGGACAGGGAGCAGTTCTTC
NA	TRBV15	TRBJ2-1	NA	CATSRDCSSSYNEQFF	TGTGCCACCAGCAGAGATTGCAGTAGCTCCTATAATGAGCAGTTCTTC
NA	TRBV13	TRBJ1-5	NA	CASSSRLGNQPQHF	TGTGCCAGCAGCTCCAGGTTAGGTAATCAGCCCCAGCATTTT
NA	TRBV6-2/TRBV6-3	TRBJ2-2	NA	CASSDSETGELFF	TGTGCCAGTAGTGACTCGGAGACCGGGGAGCTCTTTTTT
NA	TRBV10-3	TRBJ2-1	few	CTISPAATGDEQFF	TGTACCATCAGTCCCGCGGCGACCGGGGATGAGCAGTTCTTC
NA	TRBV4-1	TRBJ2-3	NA	CASSQLGVVGEDSDTQYF	TGCGCCAGCAGCCAACTAGGCGTGGTAGGTGAAGACTCGGATACACAGTATTTT
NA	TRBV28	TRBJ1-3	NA	CASSSFCRASGNTIYF	TGTGCCAGCAGTTCATTTTGCCGGGCTTCTGGAAACACCATATATTTT
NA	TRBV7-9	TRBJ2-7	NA	CASSSRGRSYEQYF	TGTGCCAGCAGCTCGCGAGGCCGCTCATACGAGCAGTACTTC
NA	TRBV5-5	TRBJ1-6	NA	CASSLDISNSPIHF	TGTGCAAGCAGCTTGGACATCAGTAATTCACCCATCCACTTT
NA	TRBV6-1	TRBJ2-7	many	CASSREDRTPYEQYF	TGTGCCAGCAGCCGAGAAGACAGGACCCCCTACGAGCAGTACTTC
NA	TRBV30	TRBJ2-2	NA	CAWNVWGSGELFF	TGTGCCTGGAATGTATGGGGCAGCGGGGAGCTGTTTTTT
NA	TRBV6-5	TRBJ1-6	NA	CASRKRSAPHSPLHF	TGTGCCAGTAGGAAAAGGAGTGCCCCCCATTCACCCCTCCACTTT
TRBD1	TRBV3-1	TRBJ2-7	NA	CASSPHFGDRAIF	TGTGCCAGCAGCCCCCATTTCGGGGACAGGGCCATCTTC
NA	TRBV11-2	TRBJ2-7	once	CAGSLEKGYGQYF	TGTGCCGGCAGCTTAGAAAAAGGCTACGGGCAGTACTTC
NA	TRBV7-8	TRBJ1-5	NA	CASSLMGQIGQSQHF	TGTGCCAGCAGCCTTATGGGCCAGATCGGTCAGTCCCAGCATTTT
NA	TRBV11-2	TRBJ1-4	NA	CASSPGGGKLFF	TGTGCCAGCAGCCCGGGGGGGGGAAAGCTGTTTTTT
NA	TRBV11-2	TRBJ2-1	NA	CAGSPDSRYREQFF	TGTGCCGGCAGTCCGGACTCGAGGTATAGGGAGCAGTTCTTC
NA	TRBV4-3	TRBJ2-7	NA	CASIQAVTGGHISCEQYF	TGCGCCAGCATCCAAGCTGTGACGGGGGGACACATTAGCTGCGAGCAGTACTTC
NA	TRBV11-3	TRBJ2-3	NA	CANSLDVPTDTQYF	TGCGCCAACAGCTTAGATGTGCCCACAGATACGCAGTATTTT
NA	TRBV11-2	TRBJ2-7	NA	CANSPASEQYF	TGTGCTAACAGTCCAGCCAGTGAGCAGTATTTC
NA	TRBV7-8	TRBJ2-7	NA	CASSLHARQYEQYF	TGTGCCAGCAGCCTACATGCCAGACAGTACGAGCAGTACTTC
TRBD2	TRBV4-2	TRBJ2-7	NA	CAISQEHLGRGGPREQYF	TGTGCCATCAGCCAGGAACACCTAGGACGGGGGGGACCGCGCGAACAGTACTTC
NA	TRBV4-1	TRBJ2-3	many	CASSQVGTGNTDTRYF	NA
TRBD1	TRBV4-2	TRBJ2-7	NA	CASSLEYLGQGGPREQYF	TGTGCCAGCAGCCTGGAATACCTAGGACAGGGGGGACCGCGGGAGCAGTATTTC
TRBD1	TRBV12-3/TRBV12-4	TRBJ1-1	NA	CASSSGQGRDTEAFF	TGTGCCAGCAGCTCAGGACAGGGGCGAGACACTGAAGCTTTCTTT
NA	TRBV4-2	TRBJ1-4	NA	CGSSQDEEKLFF	TGTGGCAGCAGCCAAGATGAGGAAAAACTGTTTTTT
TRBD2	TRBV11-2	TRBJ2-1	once	CTSSLGGTWNGRFF	TGCACCAGCAGCCTCGGGGGGACGTGGAATGGGCGGTTCTTC
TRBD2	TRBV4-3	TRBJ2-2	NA	CPSSVLAGGPRSNAGELFF	TGCCCTAGCAGCGTACTAGCGGGAGGGCCCCGTTCGAACGCCGGGGAGCTGTTTTTT
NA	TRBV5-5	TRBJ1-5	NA	CASSLSKGGNRPQHF	TGTGCCAGCAGCTTGTCCAAGGGTGGGAATCGTCCCCAGCATTTT
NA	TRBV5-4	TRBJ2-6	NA	CASSLAAEANVLTF	TGTGCCAGCAGCTTGGCGGCCGAGGCCAACGTCCTGACTTTC
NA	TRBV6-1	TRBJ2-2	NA	CTSSETFPGGLANTGELFF	TGTACCAGCAGTGAAACCTTTCCCGGGGGACTCGCGAACACCGGGGAGCTGTTTTTT
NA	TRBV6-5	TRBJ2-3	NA	CSSNYSYGGIDTQYF	TGTTCCAGCAATTACTCTTACGGCGGCATAGATACGCAGTATTTT
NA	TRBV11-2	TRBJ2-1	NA	CVSRQLNVQFF	TGTGTCAGCCGACAGCTCAATGTGCAGTTCTTC
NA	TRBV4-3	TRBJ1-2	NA	CASSQDWGRVNGYIF	TGCGCTAGCAGCCAAGATTGGGGCAGAGTGAATGGCTACATCTTT
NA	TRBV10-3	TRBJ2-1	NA	CAISPTATRDEQSF	TGTGCTATCAGTCCCACGGCGACCCGGGATGAGCAATCCTTC
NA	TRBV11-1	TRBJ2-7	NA	CASSLEYLREQYF	TGTGCCAGCAGCTTAGAATATCTTCGCGAACAGTACTTC
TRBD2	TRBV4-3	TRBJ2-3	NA	CASGQCTSGRVDTQYF	TGCGCCAGCGGCCAGTGTACTAGCGGGAGAGTAGATACGCAGTATTTT
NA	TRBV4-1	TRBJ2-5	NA	CASSQGTSGQETQCF	TGCGCTAGCAGCCAAGGCACTAGTGGACAAGAGACCCAGTGCTTC